Listed below are T cell receptor beta chains from one sample, sequenced in a study of blood T cell repertoires in COVID-19. Some clones are missing from TCRdb's copy, which holds only in-frame ones; the method was immunoSEQ multiplex PCR. The profile shows some 120,000 clones, approximately 89% of them singletons. Material: peripheral blood. The receptor set was obtained from a man between 35 and 55 years old with acute or convalescent COVID-19. Each CDR3 is given with its conserved first and last residue. D genes are given only for firm matches. Some rows have no size entry. The others give once, few or many, or a class for an expanded clone.

CDR3nt,CDR3aa,j_gene,abundance,d_gene,v_gene
TGTGCCAGCAGCTTAGTTTTAACGGACCCCCTAGGGGCTGGCTACACCTTC,CASSLVLTDPLGAGYTF,TRBJ1-2,NA,NA,TRBV13
TGTGCCAGCAGCCAGCGGGATACGCAGTATTTT,CASSQRDTQYF,TRBJ2-3,NA,NA,TRBV5-4
TGCGCCAGCAGCCCCGGGACTAGCGGGGGGTTGTTGGAGACCCAGTACTTC,CASSPGTSGGLLETQYF,TRBJ2-5,NA,TRBD2,TRBV5-1
TGTGCCAGCAGTGAAGCAGGGAGGGGTTACAATGAGCAGTTCTTC,CASSEAGRGYNEQFF,TRBJ2-1,NA,TRBD2,TRBV6-1
TGTGCCAGCAACAAAAGAGGTGACCCGAACACTGAAGCTTTCTTT,CASNKRGDPNTEAFF,TRBJ1-1,NA,NA,TRBV9
TGTGCCAGCAGCTTTCTAGAGGGGGACTATGGCTACACCTTC,CASSFLEGDYGYTF,TRBJ1-2,NA,NA,TRBV13
TGTGCCAGCAGTTTACTGACGGCGGGTGAGCAGTTCTTC,CASSLLTAGEQFF,TRBJ2-1,few,NA,TRBV12-3/TRBV12-4
TGTGCCAGCAGTCCGGACAGGGGTGCGCAGGATCAGCCCCAGCATTTT,CASSPDRGAQDQPQHF,TRBJ1-5,once,TRBD1,TRBV5-8
TGTGCCAGCAGTCCGCTATCCAGGGGGTTCGATGGCTACACCTTC,CASSPLSRGFDGYTF,TRBJ1-2,NA,TRBD1,TRBV27
TGCGCCAGCAGCCAAGAAACAGCCTCAAGAGAGACCCAGTACTTC,CASSQETASRETQYF,TRBJ2-5,NA,NA,TRBV4-3
TGTGCCAGCAGTCTTCAGGCGCACGAGCAGTACTTC,CASSLQAHEQYF,TRBJ2-7,once,NA,TRBV2
TGTGCCAGTACTACGATACCCGACATGATCGGAACTTTGACTGAAGCTTTCTTT,CASTTIPDMIGTLTEAFF,TRBJ1-1,NA,NA,TRBV19
TGCGCCAGCAGCGCCTCCCCGCACAGGGTAGCCGGAAACACCATATATTTT,CASSASPHRVAGNTIYF,TRBJ1-3,NA,NA,TRBV5-1
TGTGCCAGCAGCCCGGGACACACGAACACTGAAGCTTTCTTT,CASSPGHTNTEAFF,TRBJ1-1,NA,NA,TRBV3-1/TRBV3-2
TGTGCCAGCAGCTTGTCGGGTTTGAGAGTGACCCAGTACTTC,CASSLSGLRVTQYF,TRBJ2-5,once,NA,TRBV5-8
TGTGCCAGCAGCCCATCCGGGGGGCCGGAAGATACGCAGTATTTT,CASSPSGGPEDTQYF,TRBJ2-3,NA,NA,TRBV7-3
TGTGCCAGCAGCCTGGAACAGGACTATGGCTACACCTTC,CASSLEQDYGYTF,TRBJ1-2,NA,NA,TRBV5-4
TGTGCCATCGCCCGGGGGTTGGTCTCTGGAAACACCATATATTTT,CAIARGLVSGNTIYF,TRBJ1-3,NA,NA,TRBV6-5
TGTGCCAGCAGTTACTCAGGGGGCAGTAATTCACCCCTCCACTTT,CASSYSGGSNSPLHF,TRBJ1-6,NA,TRBD1,TRBV6-5
TGTGCCGGCCTCGGGGGGCGCGGTGAAAAACTGTTTTTT,CAGLGGRGEKLFF,TRBJ1-4,NA,NA,TRBV2
TGCGCCAGCAGTTGGGACAGGGGTTTAGAGCAGTACTTC,CASSWDRGLEQYF,TRBJ2-7,NA,TRBD1,TRBV4-1
TGTGCCTGGAGTATCCGGGATAGCGGTGAGCAGTTCTTC,CAWSIRDSGEQFF,TRBJ2-1,NA,NA,TRBV30
TGTGCCAGCAGCTCCTCTAGCGGGGGGAACAATGAGCAGTTCTTC,CASSSSSGGNNEQFF,TRBJ2-1,NA,TRBD2,TRBV11-3
TGTGCCAGCAGCATACGACAGGTTAGCAATCAGCCCCAGCATTTT,CASSIRQVSNQPQHF,TRBJ1-5,NA,NA,TRBV7-8
TGTGCCAGTATCCCCGGCGGACAGGGTGCTGGAAACACCATATATTTT,CASIPGGQGAGNTIYF,TRBJ1-3,NA,TRBD1,TRBV19
TGTGCCATCAGTGATTGGGCAGGGGCAAGCGGCTACACCTTC,CAISDWAGASGYTF,TRBJ1-2,NA,NA,TRBV10-3
TGTGCCAGCAGGAGACTAGCGGGAGGGTACGAGCAGTACTTC,CASRRLAGGYEQYF,TRBJ2-7,NA,TRBD2,TRBV6-5
TGCGCCAGGGGGACTAGCGGAAATAACCCACGCTCCTACGAGCAGTACTTC,CARGTSGNNPRSYEQYF,TRBJ2-7,NA,TRBD2,TRBV10-2
TGTGCCAGCAGCAGTGATTCTCGAAACACCATATATTTT,CASSSDSRNTIYF,TRBJ1-3,few,NA,TRBV2
TGTGCCTCATACCGGGACAGCTATGGCTACACCTTC,CASYRDSYGYTF,TRBJ1-2,NA,TRBD1,TRBV30
TGCGCCAGCAGCCCAGTGGTTATGAACACTGAAGCTTTCTTT,CASSPVVMNTEAFF,TRBJ1-1,few,NA,TRBV5-1
TGTGCCAGCAGCCAAGCTCCAGACAGGGACTACGAGCAGTACTTC,CASSQAPDRDYEQYF,TRBJ2-7,NA,TRBD1,TRBV3-1/TRBV3-2
TGTGCCAGCAGCTTAGATCGTAGGACAGGGGTGGTCTTC,CASSLDRRTGVVF,TRBJ2-1,NA,TRBD1,TRBV11-2
TGTGCCAGCGGCAGGGGGCAGGTATCTTCACCCCTCCACTTT,CASGRGQVSSPLHF,TRBJ1-6,NA,TRBD1,TRBV6-5
TGTGGAACAGGGCCCGGATTCACTGAAGCTTTCTTT,CGTGPGFTEAFF,TRBJ1-1,NA,NA,TRBV19
TGTGCCAGCAGCTTCCAATTCCGGGGAGGTCAGCCCCAGCATTTT,CASSFQFRGGQPQHF,TRBJ1-5,NA,NA,TRBV7-3
TGTGCCAGCAGTTACCCCGGGACTAGCGGGACCGGGGAGCTGTTTTTT,CASSYPGTSGTGELFF,TRBJ2-2,NA,TRBD2,TRBV25-1
TGTGCCAGCAGCCACAGGGATCCAACTGAAGCTTTCTTT,CASSHRDPTEAFF,TRBJ1-1,NA,NA,TRBV3-1/TRBV3-2
TGCGCCAGCTCCCTAGCGGGGGGCTACAATGAGCAGTTCTTC,CASSLAGGYNEQFF,TRBJ2-1,NA,TRBD2,TRBV10-2
TGTGCCAGCAGCCCAGGGAGGGGCGCAACGAGAGAGCAGTACTTC,CASSPGRGATREQYF,TRBJ2-7,NA,TRBD2,TRBV7-9
TGTGCCAGCAGCTTAGTGAGCGGGGCTAATGAAAAACTGTTTTTT,CASSLVSGANEKLFF,TRBJ1-4,NA,NA,TRBV7-2